This T cell receptor (beta chain) was identified in a study of blood T cells in healthy people across ages. Deletions cut 2 bases from V and 8 bases from J, with 12 bases between. The CDR3 is 13 amino acids. Primed by a sample-barcoded 5' primer and a J-beta primer mix, a second PCR proceeded for roughly 7 to 11 cycles. TCRdb itself ran the 5' RACE reads through MiXCR, one entry per CDR3 protein. The table lists 600,000 to 800,000 distinct CDR3 sequences, more than 45% of them singletons, with roughly 14% in the top ten. General study points: There was a strong correlation between TCR beta diversity and naive T cell percentage. The fall in TCR beta diversity per million T cells was roughly linear with age.

As regards this clonotype: The antigen is unknown.

Healthy Caucasian individuals from Russia aged about 6 to 90 served as donors. Per sample, extraction of total RNA gave at least 5.5 micrograms in every case. The specimen sequenced was blood. The chain uses TRBV12-3 or TRBV12-4 and TRBJ1-2; D remains ambiguous. The source is an elderly woman in good health. The CDR3 here is CASSLSRVDGYTF. Here the CDR3 DNA reads TGTGCCAGCAGTTTATCGAGAGTGGACGGCTACACCTTC.